This TCR beta chain was identified during a study of a mutant IDH1 vaccine in newly diagnosed glioma. Study-wide context: There were eight vaccinations for patients, given in weeks 1, 3, 5, 7, 11, 15, 19 and 23. Either 4-6 weeks after radiotherapy alone or alongside temozolomide, vaccination was begun. Treatment recipients were roughly 62% male and about 40% female, and their mean age was roughly 40 years.

This CDR3 region has 16 residues. Germline-derived CDR1 and CDR2 are LGHNA and YSLEER. V lost 3 bases to trimming and J lost 5 bases, with 19 bases between them. The time point denotes: week 5, during vaccination. Vaccine doses each comprised 300 ug of mutant IDH1 20-mer peptide, with topical imiquimod. In the case of this clone: The antigen is undetermined.

TCRdb keeps only in-frame clones here, not all; method: immunoSEQ multiplex PCR. The sample consists of tens of thousands of clones, approximately 90% of them appearing once. This sequence was found in a woman aged 40 to 50 with glioma. The chain combines TRBV4-3 with TRBJ1-1; tentative D call: TRBD1 (5 bases). Sequenced material: PBMCs, taken from a glioma patient whose treatment included an IDH1 peptide vaccine. The CDR3 loop reads CASSQEPGRMITEAFF. The CDR3 DNA reads as TGCGCCAGCAGCCAGGAACCGGGACGGATGATTACTGAAGCTTTCTTT.